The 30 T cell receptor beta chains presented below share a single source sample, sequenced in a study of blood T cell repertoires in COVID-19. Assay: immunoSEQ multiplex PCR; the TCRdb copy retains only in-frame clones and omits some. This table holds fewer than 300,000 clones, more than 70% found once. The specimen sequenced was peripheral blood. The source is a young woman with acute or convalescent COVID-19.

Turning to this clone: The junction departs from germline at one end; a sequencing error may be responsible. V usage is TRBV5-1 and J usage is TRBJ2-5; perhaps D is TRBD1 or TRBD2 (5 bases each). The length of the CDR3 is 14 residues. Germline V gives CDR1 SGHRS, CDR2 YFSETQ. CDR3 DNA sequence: TGCGCCAGCAGGTTGGGAGTTGGGGCAGAGACCCAGTACTTC. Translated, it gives CASRLGVGAETQYF. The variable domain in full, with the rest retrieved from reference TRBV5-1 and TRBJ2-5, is KAGVTQTPRYLIKTRGQQVTLSCSPISGHRSVSWYQQTPGQGLQFLFEYFSETQRNKGNFPGRFSGRQFSNSRSEMNVSTLELGDSALYLCASRLGVGAETQYFGPGTRLLVL.

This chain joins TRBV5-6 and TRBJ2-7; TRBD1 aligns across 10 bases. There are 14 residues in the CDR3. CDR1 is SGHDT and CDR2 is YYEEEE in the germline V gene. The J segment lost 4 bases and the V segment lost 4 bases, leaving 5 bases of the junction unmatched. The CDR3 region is CASSLGTGVYEQYF. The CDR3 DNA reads TGTGCCAGCAGCCTCGGGACAGGGGTATACGAGCAGTACTTC.

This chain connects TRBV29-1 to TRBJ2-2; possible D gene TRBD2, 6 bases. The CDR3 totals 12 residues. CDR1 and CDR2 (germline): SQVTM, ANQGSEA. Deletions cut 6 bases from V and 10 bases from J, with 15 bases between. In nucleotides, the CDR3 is TGCAGCGTCCACTTTAGCGGTCAGGAGCTGTTTTTT. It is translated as CSVHFSGQELFF.

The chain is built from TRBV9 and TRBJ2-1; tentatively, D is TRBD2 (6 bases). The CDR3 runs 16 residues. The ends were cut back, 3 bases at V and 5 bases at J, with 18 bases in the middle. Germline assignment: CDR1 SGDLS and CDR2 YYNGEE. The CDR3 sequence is CASSARGVLANNEQFF. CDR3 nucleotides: TGTGCCAGCAGCGCCCGTGGGGTCCTAGCGAACAATGAGCAGTTCTTC.

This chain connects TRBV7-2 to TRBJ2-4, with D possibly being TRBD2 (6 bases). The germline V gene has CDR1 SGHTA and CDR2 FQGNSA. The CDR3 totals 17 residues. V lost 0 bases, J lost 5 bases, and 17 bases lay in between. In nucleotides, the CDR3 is TGTGCCAGCAGCTTAGCGGGAGCCCGGGGGAGGCAAAACATTCAGTACTTC. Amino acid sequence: CASSLAGARGRQNIQYF.

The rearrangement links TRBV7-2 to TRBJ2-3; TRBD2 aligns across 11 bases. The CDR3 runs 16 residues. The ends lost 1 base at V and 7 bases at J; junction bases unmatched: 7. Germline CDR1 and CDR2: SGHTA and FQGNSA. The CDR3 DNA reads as TGTGCCAGCAGCTTAGTACTAGCGGGAGCTGGGTATACGCAGTATTTT. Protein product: CASSLVLAGAGYTQYF.

Here the CDR3 reads CASSEGAYEQYF. Written as DNA, the CDR3 is TGTGCCAGCAGTGAAGGAGCTTACGAGCAGTACTTC. The gene calls are TRBV2 and TRBJ2-7; D is ambiguous. From germline, CDR1 is SNHLY and CDR2 FYNNEI. Trimming pared 1 base from V and 4 bases from J, leaving 5 bases between. CDR3 length: 12 amino acids.

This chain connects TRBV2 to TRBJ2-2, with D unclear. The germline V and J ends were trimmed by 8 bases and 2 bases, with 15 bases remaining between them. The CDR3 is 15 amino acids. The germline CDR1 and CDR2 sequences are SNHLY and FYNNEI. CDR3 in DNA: TGTGCCAGCCTGCATTCAGGTTCTAACACCGGGGAGCTGTTTTTT. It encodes CASLHSGSNTGELFF.

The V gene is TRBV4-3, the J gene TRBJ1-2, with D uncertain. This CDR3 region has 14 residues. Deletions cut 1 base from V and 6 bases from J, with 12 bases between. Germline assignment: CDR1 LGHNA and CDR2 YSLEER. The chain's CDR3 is CASSQGSREDGYTF. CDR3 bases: TGCGCCAGCAGCCAAGGGAGCCGAGAAGATGGCTACACCTTC.

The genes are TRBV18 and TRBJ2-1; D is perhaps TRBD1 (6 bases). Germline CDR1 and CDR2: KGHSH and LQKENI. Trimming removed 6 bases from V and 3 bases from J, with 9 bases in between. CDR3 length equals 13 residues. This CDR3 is CASSRTDYNEQFF. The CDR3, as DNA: TGTGCCAGCTCCCGGACAGACTACAATGAGCAGTTCTTC.

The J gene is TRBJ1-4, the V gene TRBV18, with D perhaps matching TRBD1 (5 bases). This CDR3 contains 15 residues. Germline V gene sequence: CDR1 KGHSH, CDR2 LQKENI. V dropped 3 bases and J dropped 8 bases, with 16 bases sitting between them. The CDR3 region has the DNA TGTGCCAGCTCACCCACCGGCTGGGGGGGAGAAAAACTGTTTTTT. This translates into CASSPTGWGGEKLFF.

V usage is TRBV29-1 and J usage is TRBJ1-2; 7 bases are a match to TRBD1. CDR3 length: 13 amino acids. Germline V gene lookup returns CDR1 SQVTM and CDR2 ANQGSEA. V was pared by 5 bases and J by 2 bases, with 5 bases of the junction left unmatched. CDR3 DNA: TGCAGCGTTTTCCCGGGACAGAACTATGGCTACACCTTC. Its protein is CSVFPGQNYGYTF.

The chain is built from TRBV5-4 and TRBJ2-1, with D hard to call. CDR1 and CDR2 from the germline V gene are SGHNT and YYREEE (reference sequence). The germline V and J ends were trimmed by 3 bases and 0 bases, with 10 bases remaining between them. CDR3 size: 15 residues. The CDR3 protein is CASSSPGPSYNEQFF. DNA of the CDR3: TGTGCCAGCAGCTCCCCGGGTCCCTCCTACAATGAGCAGTTCTTC.

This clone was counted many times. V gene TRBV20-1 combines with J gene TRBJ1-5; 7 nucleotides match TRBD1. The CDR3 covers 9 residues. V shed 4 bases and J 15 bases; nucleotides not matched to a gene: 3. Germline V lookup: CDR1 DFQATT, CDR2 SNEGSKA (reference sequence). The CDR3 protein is CSATDRWHF. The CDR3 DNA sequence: TGCAGTGCTACGGACAGGTGGCATTTT.

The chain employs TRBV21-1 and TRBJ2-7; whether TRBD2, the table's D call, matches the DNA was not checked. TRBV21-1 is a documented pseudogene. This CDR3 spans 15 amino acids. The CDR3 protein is CASSKGGGASYEQYF. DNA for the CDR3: TGTGCCAGCAGCAAAGGGGGAGGTGCCTCCTACGAGCAGTACTTC.

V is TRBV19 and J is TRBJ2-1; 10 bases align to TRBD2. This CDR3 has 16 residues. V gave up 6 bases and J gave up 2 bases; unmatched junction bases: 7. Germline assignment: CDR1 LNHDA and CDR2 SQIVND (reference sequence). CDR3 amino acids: CASSEILAGAYNEQFF. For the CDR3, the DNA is TGTGCCAGTAGCGAAATCCTAGCGGGAGCCTACAATGAGCAGTTCTTC.

CDR3 sequence reads: CAWSTVLYNEQFF. The CDR3 DNA follows: TGTGCCTGGAGTACAGTCTTATACAATGAGCAGTTCTTC. The genes are TRBV30 and TRBJ2-1; D remains unclear. From germline, CDR1 is GTSNPN and CDR2 SVGIG (reference sequence). Trimming cost V 2 bases and J 4 bases, with 9 bases left between them. CDR3 length equals 13 residues. The complete variable domain, with remaining parts taken from reference TRBV30 and TRBJ2-1, reads SQTIHQWPATLVQPVGSPLSLECTVEGTSNPNLYWYRQAAGRGLQLLFYSVGIGQISSEVPQNLSASRPQDRQFILSSKKLLLSDSGFYLCAWSTVLYNEQFFGPGTRLTVL.

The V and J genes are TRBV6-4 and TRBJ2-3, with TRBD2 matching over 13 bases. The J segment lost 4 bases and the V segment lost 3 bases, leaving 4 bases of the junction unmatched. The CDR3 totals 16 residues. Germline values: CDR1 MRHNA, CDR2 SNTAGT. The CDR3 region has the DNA TGTGCCAGCAGTGAGGGACTAGCGGGAACGGCAGATACGCAGTATTTT. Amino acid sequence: CASSEGLAGTADTQYF.

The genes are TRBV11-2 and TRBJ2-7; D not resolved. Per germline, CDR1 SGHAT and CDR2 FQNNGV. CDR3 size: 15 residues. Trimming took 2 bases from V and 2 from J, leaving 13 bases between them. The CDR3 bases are TGTGCCAGCAGCTTATGGGCACCACCCCCCTACGAGCAGTACTTC. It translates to CASSLWAPPPYEQYF.

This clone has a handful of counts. As DNA, the CDR3 is TGCGCCAGCAGCCAAGATCTACAGAGCTACGAGCAGTACTTC. The encoded protein is CASSQDLQSYEQYF. This chain joins TRBV4-1 and TRBJ2-7; no firm D call. Trimming left V 0 bases short and J 3 bases short, with 9 bases between. CDR1 and CDR2 from the germline V gene are MGHRA and YSYEKL. This CDR3 is built from 14 residues.

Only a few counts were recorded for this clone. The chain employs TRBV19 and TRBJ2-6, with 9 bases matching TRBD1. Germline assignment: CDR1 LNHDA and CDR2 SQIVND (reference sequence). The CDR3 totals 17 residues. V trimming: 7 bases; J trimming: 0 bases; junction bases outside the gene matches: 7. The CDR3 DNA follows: TGTGCCAGTAACCGGGGACAGGGCATCTCTGGGGCCAACGTCCTGACTTTC. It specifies CASNRGQGISGANVLTF.

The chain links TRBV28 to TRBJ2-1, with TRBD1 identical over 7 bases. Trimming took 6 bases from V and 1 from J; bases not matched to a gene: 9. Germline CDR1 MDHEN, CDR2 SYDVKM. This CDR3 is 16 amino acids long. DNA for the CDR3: TGTGCCAGCAGAGGACTCCGGGACAGTTCCTACAATGAGCAGTTCTTC. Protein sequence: CASRGLRDSSYNEQFF. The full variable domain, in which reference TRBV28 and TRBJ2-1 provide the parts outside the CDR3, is DVKVTQSSRYLVKRTGEKVFLECVQDMDHENMFWYRQDPGLGLRLIYFSYDVKMKEKGDIPEGYSVSREKKERFSLILESASTNQTSMYLCASRGLRDSSYNEQFFGPGTRLTVL.

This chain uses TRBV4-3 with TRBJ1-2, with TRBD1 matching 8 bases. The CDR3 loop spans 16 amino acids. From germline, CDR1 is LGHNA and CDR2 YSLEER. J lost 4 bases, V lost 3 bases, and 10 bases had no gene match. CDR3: CASSQVTGDVSYGYTF. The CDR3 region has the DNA TGCGCCAGCAGCCAGGTGACAGGGGATGTTAGCTATGGCTACACCTTC.

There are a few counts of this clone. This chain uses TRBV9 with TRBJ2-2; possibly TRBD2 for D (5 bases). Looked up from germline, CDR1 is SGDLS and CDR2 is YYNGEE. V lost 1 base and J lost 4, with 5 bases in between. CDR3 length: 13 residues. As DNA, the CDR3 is TGTGCCAGCAGCGTAAGCGGCACCGGGGAGCTGTTTTTT. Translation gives CASSVSGTGELFF.

DNA for the CDR3: TGTGCCAGCAGTTTATGGTCCCTCCAGCCCCAGCATTTT. As protein: CASSLWSLQPQHF. The chain uses TRBV28 and TRBJ1-5; D call uncertain. Trimming removed 0 bases from V and 7 bases from J, with 7 bases in between. The CDR3 contains 13 residues. The germline V gene encodes CDR1 MDHEN and CDR2 SYDVKM.

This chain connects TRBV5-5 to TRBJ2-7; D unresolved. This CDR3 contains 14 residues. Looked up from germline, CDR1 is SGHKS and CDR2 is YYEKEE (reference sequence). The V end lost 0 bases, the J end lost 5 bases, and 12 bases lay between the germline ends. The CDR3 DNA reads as TGTGCCAGCAGCTTGGGGCCACCCGCCCACGAGCAGTACTTC. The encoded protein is CASSLGPPAHEQYF.

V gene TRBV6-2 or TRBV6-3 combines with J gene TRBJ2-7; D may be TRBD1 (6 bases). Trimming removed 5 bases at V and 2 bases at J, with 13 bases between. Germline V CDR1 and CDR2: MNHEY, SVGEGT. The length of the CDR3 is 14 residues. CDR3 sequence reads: CASSKTGQTYEQYF. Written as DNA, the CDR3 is TGTGCCAGCAGTAAGACAGGTCAAACCTACGAGCAGTACTTC.

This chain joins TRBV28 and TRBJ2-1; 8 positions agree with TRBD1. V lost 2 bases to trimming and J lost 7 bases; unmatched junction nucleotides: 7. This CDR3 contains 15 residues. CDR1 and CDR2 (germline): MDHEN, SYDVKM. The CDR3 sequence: CASSLPGQGGNEQFF. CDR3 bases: TGTGCCAGCAGTTTACCCGGACAGGGCGGGAATGAGCAGTTCTTC.

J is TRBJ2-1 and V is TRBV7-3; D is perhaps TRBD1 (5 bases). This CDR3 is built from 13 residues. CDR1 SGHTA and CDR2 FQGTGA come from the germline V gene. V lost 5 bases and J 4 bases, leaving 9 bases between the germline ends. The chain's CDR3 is CASSPDIYNEQFF. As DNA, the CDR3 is TGTGCCAGCAGCCCGGACATATACAATGAGCAGTTCTTC.

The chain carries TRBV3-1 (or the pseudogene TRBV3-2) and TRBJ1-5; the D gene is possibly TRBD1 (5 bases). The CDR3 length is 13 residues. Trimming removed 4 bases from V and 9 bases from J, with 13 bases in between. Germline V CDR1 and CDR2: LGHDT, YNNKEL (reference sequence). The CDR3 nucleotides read TGTGCCAGCAGCCCGACCAGGGTTCCGCCCCAGCATTTT. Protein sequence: CASSPTRVPPQHF.